This TCR beta chain emerged from a study of tumor and adjacent non-tumor tissue in lung cancer. General study results and limits: Top 100 clones took a larger repertoire share in normal lung.

Three rounds of nested PCR, following a modified ARM-PCR protocol, produced the TCRbeta library. TCRdb re-analysed the multiplex PCR reads in MiXCR, keeping a single row per CDR3 protein. The data hold 200,000 to 250,000 distinct CDR3 sequences, with over 55% observed a single time. With V trimmed by 4 bases and J by 5 bases, 12 bases remained unmatched. Germline CDR1 MGHRA, CDR2 YSYEKL. The length of the CDR3 is 17 residues. The template was RNA from unsorted bulk tissue. Concerning this clonotype itself: Its matching antigen is unknown.

The sample was lung tumor tissue. The receptor comes from a man aged 55 to 70 with non-small cell lung cancer. The chain joins TRBV4-1 to TRBJ1-1; 11 bases are shared with TRBD1. This CDR3 is CASSRSSGQGALTEAFF. The CDR3 DNA reads as TGCGCCAGCAGCCGCTCAAGCGGACAGGGGGCTTTGACTGAAGCTTTCTTT.